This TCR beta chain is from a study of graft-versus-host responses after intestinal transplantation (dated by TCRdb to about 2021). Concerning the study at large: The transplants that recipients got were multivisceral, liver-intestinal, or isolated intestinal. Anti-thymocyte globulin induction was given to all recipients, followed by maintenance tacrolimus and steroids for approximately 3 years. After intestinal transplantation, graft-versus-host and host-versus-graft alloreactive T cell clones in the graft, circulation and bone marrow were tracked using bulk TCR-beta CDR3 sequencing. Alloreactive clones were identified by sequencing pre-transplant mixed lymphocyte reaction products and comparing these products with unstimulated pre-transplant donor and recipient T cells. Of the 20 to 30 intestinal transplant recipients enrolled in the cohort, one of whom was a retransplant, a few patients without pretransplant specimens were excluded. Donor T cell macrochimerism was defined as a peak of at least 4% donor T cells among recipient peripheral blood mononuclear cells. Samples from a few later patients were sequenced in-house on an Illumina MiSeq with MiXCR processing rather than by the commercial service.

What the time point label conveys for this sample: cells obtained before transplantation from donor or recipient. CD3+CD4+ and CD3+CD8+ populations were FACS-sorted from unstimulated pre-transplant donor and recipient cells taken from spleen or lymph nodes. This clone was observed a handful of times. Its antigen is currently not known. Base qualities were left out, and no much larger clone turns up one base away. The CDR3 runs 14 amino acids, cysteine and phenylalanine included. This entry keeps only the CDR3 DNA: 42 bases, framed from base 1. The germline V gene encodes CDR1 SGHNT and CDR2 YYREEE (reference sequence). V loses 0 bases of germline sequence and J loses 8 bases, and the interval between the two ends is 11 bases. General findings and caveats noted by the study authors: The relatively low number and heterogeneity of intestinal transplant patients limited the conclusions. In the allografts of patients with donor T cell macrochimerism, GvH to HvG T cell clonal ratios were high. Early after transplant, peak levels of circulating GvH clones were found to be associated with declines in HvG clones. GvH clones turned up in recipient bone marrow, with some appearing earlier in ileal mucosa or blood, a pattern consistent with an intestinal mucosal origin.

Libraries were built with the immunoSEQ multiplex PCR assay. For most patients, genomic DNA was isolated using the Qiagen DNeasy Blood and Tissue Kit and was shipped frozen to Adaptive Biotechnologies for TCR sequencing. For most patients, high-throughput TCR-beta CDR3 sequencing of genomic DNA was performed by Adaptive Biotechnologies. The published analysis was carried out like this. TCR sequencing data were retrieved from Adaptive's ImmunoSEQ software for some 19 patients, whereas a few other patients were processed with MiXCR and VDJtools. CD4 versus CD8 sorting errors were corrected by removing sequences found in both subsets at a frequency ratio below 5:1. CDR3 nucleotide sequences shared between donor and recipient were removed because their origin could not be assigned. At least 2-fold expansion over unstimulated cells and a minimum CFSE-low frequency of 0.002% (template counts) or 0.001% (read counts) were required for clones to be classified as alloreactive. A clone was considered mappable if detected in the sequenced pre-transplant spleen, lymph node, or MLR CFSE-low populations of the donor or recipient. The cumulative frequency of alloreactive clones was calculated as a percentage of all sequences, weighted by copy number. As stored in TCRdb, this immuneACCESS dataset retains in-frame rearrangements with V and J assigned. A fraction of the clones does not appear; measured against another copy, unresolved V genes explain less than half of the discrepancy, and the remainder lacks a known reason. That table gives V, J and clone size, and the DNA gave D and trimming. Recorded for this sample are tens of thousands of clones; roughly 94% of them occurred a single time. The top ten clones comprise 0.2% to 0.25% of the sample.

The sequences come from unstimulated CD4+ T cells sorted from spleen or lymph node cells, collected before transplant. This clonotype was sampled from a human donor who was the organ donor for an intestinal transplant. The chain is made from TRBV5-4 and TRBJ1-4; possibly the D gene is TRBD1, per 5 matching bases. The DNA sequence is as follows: TGTGCCAGCAGCTTGGCCGGGGCAGGAGAAAAACTGTTTTTT. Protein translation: CASSLAGAGEKLFF.